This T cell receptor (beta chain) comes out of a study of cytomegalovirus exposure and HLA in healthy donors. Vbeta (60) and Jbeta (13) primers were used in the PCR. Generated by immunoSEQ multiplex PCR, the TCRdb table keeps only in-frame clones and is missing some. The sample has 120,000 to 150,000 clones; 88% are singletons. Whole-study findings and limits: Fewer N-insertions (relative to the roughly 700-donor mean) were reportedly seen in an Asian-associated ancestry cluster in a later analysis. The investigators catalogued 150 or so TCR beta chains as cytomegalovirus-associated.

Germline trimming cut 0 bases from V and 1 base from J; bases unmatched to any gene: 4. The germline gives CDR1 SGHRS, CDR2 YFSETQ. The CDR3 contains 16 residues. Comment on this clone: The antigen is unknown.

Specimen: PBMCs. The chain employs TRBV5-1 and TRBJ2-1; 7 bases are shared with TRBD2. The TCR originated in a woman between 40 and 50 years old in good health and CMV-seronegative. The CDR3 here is CASSLVVGGSYNEQFF. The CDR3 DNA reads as TGCGCCAGCAGCTTGGTTGTGGGAGGGTCCTACAATGAGCAGTTCTTC.